Listed below are T cell receptor beta chains from one sample, sequenced in a study of T cell repertoires in cytomegalovirus infection. TCRdb passed the reads through MiXCR, listing each CDR3 protein once. Among approximately 170,000 distinct CDR3 sequences listed, 13% to 15% were seen once. Sequenced sample: PBMCs. These receptors were taken from a human donor in good health (CMV status not recorded). Some clones in this sample may be carry-over from other donors' samples. Both conserved end residues are part of each CDR3. The D gene is left open where the match is weak. Size tells how often a clone was seen (once, few, many) or the class of an expanded clone, and some rows leave it out.

v_gene: TRBV28; d_gene: -; abundance: many; j_gene: TRBJ2-6; CDR3aa: CASSPTGGGANVLTF; CDR3nt: TGTGCCAGCAGTCCGACGGGTGGAGGGGCCAACGTCCTGACTTTC
v_gene: TRBV2; d_gene: -; abundance: -; j_gene: TRBJ1-3; CDR3aa: CASSEIAWNGNTIYF; CDR3nt: TGTGCCAGCAGTGAAATCGCGTGGAATGGAAACACCATATATTTT
v_gene: TRBV28; d_gene: TRBD2; abundance: many; j_gene: TRBJ2-4; CDR3aa: CASSLSVLAGVKNIQYF; CDR3nt: TGTGCCAGCAGTTTATCGGTCCTAGCGGGAGTCAAAAACATTCAGTACTTC
v_gene: TRBV20-1; d_gene: -; abundance: -; j_gene: TRBJ2-1; CDR3aa: CSARDYGGADIYNEQFF; CDR3nt: TGCAGTGCTAGAGATTACGGGGGAGCCGATATTTACAATGAGCAGTTCTTC
v_gene: TRBV6-1; d_gene: -; abundance: many; j_gene: TRBJ1-5; CDR3aa: CASTLTGASNQPQHF; CDR3nt: TGTGCCAGCACCTTGACAGGAGCGTCGAATCAGCCCCAGCATTTT
v_gene: TRBV7-8; d_gene: TRBD1; abundance: few; j_gene: TRBJ2-5; CDR3aa: CASSPNRGNVETQYF; CDR3nt: TGTGCCAGCAGCCCCAACAGGGGGAATGTAGAGACCCAGTACTTC
v_gene: TRBV5-6; d_gene: -; abundance: many; j_gene: TRBJ2-5; CDR3aa: CASSPWTDEVAQYF; CDR3nt: TGTGCCAGCAGCCCTTGGACGGACGAGGTGGCCCAGTACTTC
v_gene: TRBV28; d_gene: -; abundance: -; j_gene: TRBJ1-5; CDR3aa: CASSLRGGLGGGHQPQHF; CDR3nt: TGTGCCAGCAGTTTACGGGGGGGACTGGGAGGCGGTCATCAGCCCCAGCATTTT
v_gene: TRBV12-3/TRBV12-4; d_gene: TRBD1; abundance: -; j_gene: TRBJ2-5; CDR3aa: CASSSGTGAYQETQYF; CDR3nt: TGTGCCAGCAGCTCCGGGACAGGCGCCTACCAAGAGACCCAGTACTTC
v_gene: TRBV15; d_gene: TRBD1; abundance: many; j_gene: TRBJ1-2; CDR3aa: CATGTGFNYGYTF; CDR3nt: TGTGCCACCGGGACAGGATTTAACTATGGCTACACCTTC
v_gene: TRBV4-2; d_gene: -; abundance: -; j_gene: TRBJ2-2; CDR3aa: CASSSPPGWNTGELFF; CDR3nt: TGTGCCAGCAGCTCACCCCCGGGGTGGAACACCGGGGAGCTGTTTTTT
v_gene: TRBV4-1; d_gene: -; abundance: many; j_gene: TRBJ1-4; CDR3aa: CASSQDLPGGSTNEKLFF; CDR3nt: TGCGCCAGCAGCCAAGACCTTCCGGGAGGATCCACTAATGAAAAACTGTTTTTT